The 28 T cell receptor beta chains listed next were all sequenced from one sample in a study of identical twins. TCRdb re-called the 5' RACE reads with MiXCR, one entry per CDR3 protein. The table has fewer than 650,000 distinct CDR3 sequences, around 7.4% seen once. These data are also associated with another study on yellow fever vaccine responses in identical twins.

The material sequenced was PBMCs. These receptors all come from a woman younger than 30 in good health.

This clonotype was seen only a few times. For the CDR3, the DNA is TGTGCCAGCATGCGGGGAAAGGATCAGCCCCAGCATTTT. Translated: CASMRGKDQPQHF. The V call is TRBV6-1, the J call TRBJ1-5; D call uncertain. V lost 7 bases and J 5 bases, leaving 12 bases between the germline ends. The length of the CDR3 is 13 residues. Germline V lookup: CDR1 MNHNS, CDR2 SASEGT.

This clonotype was seen more than once but under ten times. The V gene is TRBV20-1, the J gene TRBJ1-1; D remains unclear. The V end lost 0 bases, the J end lost 0 bases, and 14 bases lay between the germline ends. Germline loops: CDR1 DFQATT, CDR2 SNEGSKA (reference sequence). This CDR3 region has 16 residues. The CDR3, as DNA: TGCAGTGCTAGAGATTCTGTGAGGGTTATGAACACTGAAGCTTTCTTT. Encoded protein: CSARDSVRVMNTEAFF.

This clonotype has more than one count but fewer than ten. This chain links TRBV19 with TRBJ2-1, with unresolved D. The CDR3 is made up of 15 amino acids. Germline V gene sequence: CDR1 LNHDA, CDR2 SQIVND (reference sequence). V lost 1 base and J 4 bases, leaving 11 bases between the germline ends. Here the CDR3 reads CASSIVPPLYNEQFF. The DNA of the CDR3 is TGTGCCAGTAGTATAGTCCCCCCCTTGTACAATGAGCAGTTCTTC.

In this sample, this clonotype turned up a few times. V gene TRBV12-3 or TRBV12-4 combines with J gene TRBJ2-3; TRBD2 matches at 11 bases. The trim removed 5 bases at V and 3 bases at J, leaving 10 bases unmatched. The CDR3 is 17 amino acids. CDR3 in amino acids: CASSPELAGARTDTQYF. The DNA for the CDR3 is TGTGCCAGCAGTCCGGAACTAGCGGGGGCCCGGACAGATACGCAGTATTTT.

This clonotype has a handful of counts. CDR3 amino acids: CASSYSDRVAASSYNSPLHF. The CDR3 region has the DNA TGTGCCAGCAGTTACTCGGATCGGGTGGCAGCTAGCTCCTATAATTCACCCCTCCACTTT. The rearrangement uses TRBV6-2 or TRBV6-3 and TRBJ1-6; D is uncertain. V lost 0 bases to trimming and J lost 0 bases, with 18 bases between them. The CDR3 loop spans 20 amino acids. Per the germline V gene, CDR1 is MNHEY and CDR2 is SVGEGT.

This clonotype appeared many times. The rearrangement uses TRBV29-1 and TRBJ1-2; D not certain. Germline-derived CDR1 and CDR2 are SQVTM and ANQGSEA. Trimming removed 2 bases at V and 4 bases at J, with 8 bases between. The CDR3 contains 12 residues. The CDR3 region is CSVERTSYGYTF. DNA for the CDR3: TGCAGCGTTGAACGCACGTCCTATGGCTACACCTTC.

This clonotype was found a few times. The chain is built from TRBV20-1 and TRBJ2-7; 7 positions match TRBD1. Germline-derived CDR1 and CDR2 are DFQATT and SNEGSKA (reference sequence). The CDR3 spans 11 residues. Germline trimming cut 6 bases from V and 13 bases from J; bases unmatched to any gene: 12. The CDR3 nucleotides read TGCAGTGCATATAAGATCACAGGGGATTACTTC. It yields the protein CSAYKITGDYF.

This clonotype was detected a few times. V gene TRBV3-1 combines with J gene TRBJ2-7; 8 bases are a match to TRBD2. Germline V lookup: CDR1 LGHDT, CDR2 YNNKEL (reference sequence). The CDR3 sequence is 19 residues long. Germline trimming cut 5 bases from V and 4 bases from J; bases unmatched to any gene: 22. The CDR3 region is CASSSSEVSTSDNRYEQYF. The CDR3 nucleotides read TGTGCCAGCAGCTCCTCCGAAGTCTCGACTAGCGATAATAGGTACGAGCAGTACTTC.

Here the CDR3 reads CASSIILLYNEQFF. The CDR3, as DNA: TGTGCCAGTAGTATCATTCTATTATACAATGAGCAGTTCTTC. The chain carries TRBV19 and TRBJ2-1; unclear D gene. Per the germline V gene, CDR1 is LNHDA and CDR2 is SQIVND (reference sequence). The V and J ends lost 3 bases and 4 bases respectively, with 10 bases between them. The CDR3 is made up of 14 amino acids.

The table lists this clonotype with many counts. The chain has TRBV12-3 or TRBV12-4 and TRBJ2-1; TRBD2 is a possible D gene (7 bases). Deletions cut 5 bases from V and 9 bases from J, with 20 bases between. This CDR3 has 15 amino acids. CDR3 loop: CASSLSGGGSGEQFF. The CDR3 coding sequence is TGTGCCAGCAGTCTCTCAGGCGGGGGCTCGGGTGAGCAGTTCTTC.

This chain uses TRBV20-1 with TRBJ2-1, with 11 bases matching TRBD2. Per the germline V gene, CDR1 is DFQATT and CDR2 is SNEGSKA (reference sequence). The CDR3 spans 16 residues. V lost 6 bases, J lost 4 bases, and 11 bases stayed unmatched. The CDR3 nucleotides read TGCAGTGCAACAGAAATGACTAGCGGGGCATACAATGAGCAGTTCTTC. Its translation is CSATEMTSGAYNEQFF.

This clonotype was detected ten times or more. This chain links TRBV7-9 with TRBJ2-2; either TRBD1 or TRBD2 may supply D (6 bases each). The CDR3 loop spans 14 amino acids. The germline V and J ends were trimmed by 2 bases and 7 bases, with 11 bases remaining between them. Per the germline V gene, CDR1 is SEHNR and CDR2 is FQNEAQ (reference sequence). In DNA, the CDR3 is TGTGCCAGCAGCTTATCGGGGGCGAACGGGGAGCTGTTTTTT. It translates to CASSLSGANGELFF.

This clonotype was seen repeatedly, ten times or more. This chain connects TRBV14 to TRBJ2-2, with TRBD1 as a possible D gene (5 bases). Trimming cost V 1 base and J 5 bases, with 8 bases left between them. The CDR3 contains 14 residues. CDR1 and CDR2 (germline): SGHDN, FVKESK. The CDR3: CASSQVRETGELFF. The CDR3 DNA sequence: TGTGCCAGCAGCCAAGTCAGGGAAACCGGGGAGCTGTTTTTT.

The chain recombines TRBV7-2 with TRBJ2-1; TRBD2 matches 14 bases. The V segment lost 5 bases and the J segment 10 bases; nucleotides outside the gene matches: 10. CDR3 size: 16 residues. Germline V gene data show CDR1 as SGHTA and CDR2 as FQGNSA. The CDR3 loop is CASSPRGLAGGREQFF. Here the CDR3 DNA reads TGTGCCAGCAGCCCCCGTGGACTAGCGGGAGGTCGGGAGCAGTTCTTC. Filled out from reference TRBV7-2 and TRBJ2-1, the complete variable domain reads GAGVSQSPSNKVTEKGKDVELRCDPISGHTALYWYRQSLGQGLEFLIYFQGNSAPDKSGLPSDRFSAERTGGSVSTLTIQRTQQEDSAVYLCASSPRGLAGGREQFFGPGTRLTVL.

The V call is TRBV6-1, the J call TRBJ2-1; TRBD2 matches 7 bases. Looked up from germline, CDR1 is MNHNS and CDR2 is SASEGT. CDR3 size: 18 residues. V lost 4 bases to trimming and J lost 4 bases; unmatched junction nucleotides: 16. CDR3 bases: TGTGCCAGCAGTGCCCCTCGGACTAGTCTTGTTCCTTACAATGAGCAGTTCTTC. Amino acids: CASSAPRTSLVPYNEQFF.

The V gene is TRBV11-1, the J gene TRBJ2-3, with 14 bases fitting TRBD2. The germline V gene has CDR1 SGHAT and CDR2 FQDESV (reference sequence). The CDR3 has 18 amino acids. V was pared by 0 bases and J by 0 bases, with 2 bases of the junction left unmatched. DNA of the CDR3: TGTGCCAGCAGCTTAGCAGGACTAGCGGGGGGCAGCACAGATACGCAGTATTTT. Its translation is CASSLAGLAGGSTDTQYF.

There are many counts of this clonotype. V gene TRBV12-5 combines with J gene TRBJ2-5; possibly TRBD1 for D (6 bases). Germline V gene lookup returns CDR1 LGHNT and CDR2 FRNRAP. The CDR3 is made up of 15 amino acids. V was shortened by 1 base and J by 0 bases, with 9 bases between the two germline ends. CDR3 in amino acids: CASGLGQVDQETQYF. In DNA, the CDR3 is TGTGCTAGTGGTTTGGGACAGGTAGACCAAGAGACCCAGTACTTC.

This clonotype was found a few times. The V gene is TRBV20-1, the J gene TRBJ2-3; TRBD2 agrees at 8 bases. Germline V gene lookup returns CDR1 DFQATT and CDR2 SNEGSKA (reference sequence). This CDR3 comprises 16 residues. Trimming cost V 0 bases and J 4 bases; bases outside gene matches: 9. Written as DNA, the CDR3 is TGCAGTGCTAGAGATGTCCCGGGGGGGCCCCCAGATACGCAGTATTTT. This encodes CSARDVPGGPPDTQYF.

The chain recombines TRBV4-1 with TRBJ2-7, with 7 bases matching TRBD2. The V and J ends lost 2 bases and 6 bases, in that order; junction bases with no gene match: 7. This CDR3 contains 14 residues. Looked up from germline, CDR1 is MGHRA and CDR2 is YSYEKL. Here the CDR3 DNA reads TGCGCCAGCAGCCAAAGGGGAGGGCCGGGCGAGCAGTACTTC. It specifies CASSQRGGPGEQYF.

The chain combines TRBV24-1 with TRBJ1-1; TRBD1 matches at 7 bases. Germline CDR1 and CDR2: KGHDR and SFDVKD. This CDR3 is built from 14 residues. V was pared by 7 bases and J by 0 bases, with 4 bases of the junction left unmatched. The CDR3 DNA reads as TGTGCCACCAGAGCCGGGACAGTGAACACTGAAGCTTTCTTT. This codes for CATRAGTVNTEAFF.

The sample holds a few counts of this clonotype. The chain couples TRBV25-1 to TRBJ2-7, with D uncertain. V was trimmed by 6 bases and J by 3 bases, leaving 6 bases between them. Germline V gene data show CDR1 as MGHDK and CDR2 as SYGVNS. The CDR3 extends over 11 amino acids. CDR3 sequence (DNA): TGTGCCAGCAGCATAGACTACGAGCAGTACTTC. Translation: CASSIDYEQYF.

The gene calls are TRBV24-1 and TRBJ2-5; D possibly corresponds to TRBD1 (6 bases). Trimming stripped 5 bases from V and 3 bases from J, with 12 bases between. Germline V gene sequence: CDR1 KGHDR, CDR2 SFDVKD. The CDR3 is made up of 14 amino acids. CDR3 coding DNA: TGTGCCACCAGTGGACAGGAAAGGGAAGAGACCCAGTACTTC. It translates to CATSGQEREETQYF.

This clonotype was seen many times. This sequence joins TRBV5-1 and TRBJ2-7; 9 nucleotides agree with TRBD2. Germline V lookup: CDR1 SGHRS, CDR2 YFSETQ. Unmatched junction bases numbered 3, after V lost 3 bases and J lost 2 bases. The CDR3 sequence is 14 residues long. The CDR3 reads CASSSSGDPYEQYF. The CDR3 DNA is TGCGCCAGCAGCTCTAGCGGGGATCCCTACGAGCAGTACTTC.

The rearrangement uses TRBV12-3 or TRBV12-4 and TRBJ2-7; D is ambiguous. V was shortened by 4 bases and J by 4 bases, with 11 bases between the two germline ends. This CDR3 has 13 amino acids. The CDR3 DNA reads as TGTGCCAGCAGTTCCCCGGGCCGTTACGAGCAGTACTTC. This codes for CASSSPGRYEQYF.

This clonotype has a count of ten or more. The chain joins TRBV7-9 to TRBJ1-5; 10 positions agree with TRBD1. V shed 5 bases, J shed 5 bases, and the junction held 3 bases outside the gene matches. The CDR3 extends over 14 amino acids. Germline V gene data show CDR1 as SEHNR and CDR2 as FQNEAQ (reference sequence). CDR3 nucleotides: TGTGCCAGCAGCAAGACAGGGGGCGATCAGCCCCAGCATTTT. This encodes CASSKTGGDQPQHF.

This clonotype was seen a few times. The chain uses TRBV2 and TRBJ1-2; 9 bases line up with TRBD1. CDR3 length: 13 residues. The germline CDR1 and CDR2 sequences are SNHLY and FYNNEI. The J segment lost 4 bases and the V segment lost 6 bases, leaving 3 bases of the junction unmatched. CDR3 nucleotides: TGTGCCAGCAGGGACAGGGGAAGCTATGGCTACACCTTC. It encodes CASRDRGSYGYTF.

CDR3: CASSQAVVNYGYTF. DNA for the CDR3: TGTGCCAGCAGCCAAGCCGTGGTTAACTATGGCTACACCTTC. J is TRBJ1-2 and V is TRBV3-1; D is unclear. Germline lookup yields CDR1 LGHDT and CDR2 YNNKEL (reference sequence). This CDR3 comprises 14 residues. V gave up 1 base and J gave up 1 base, with 7 bases separating them.

This clonotype was detected ten times or more. The CDR3 DNA sequence: TGCGCCAGCAGCTTGGGGCCTCAGGGGAATGAGCAGTTCTTC. Encoded protein: CASSLGPQGNEQFF. The chain carries TRBV5-1 and TRBJ2-1, with D possibly being TRBD1 (6 bases). Germline CDR1 reads SGHRS; CDR2 reads YFSETQ. Deletions cut 0 bases from V and 7 bases from J, with 11 bases between. The CDR3 loop spans 14 amino acids.